The 16 T cell receptor beta chains given below trace back to one sample, sequenced in a study of blood T cells in healthy people across ages. A sample-barcoded 5' primer and a J-beta primer mix were used in a second PCR of roughly 7 to 11 cycles. TCRdb itself ran the 5' RACE reads through MiXCR, one entry per CDR3 protein. The sample records some 1.8 million distinct CDR3 sequences, around 42% being singletons. Sequencing was performed on blood. The source is a human donor in good health.

The chain has TRBV7-9 and TRBJ1-2; D may be TRBD1 (5 bases). Germline-derived CDR1 and CDR2 are SEHNR and FQNEAQ (reference sequence). V was cut by 5 bases and J by 4 bases, with 20 bases left in between. This CDR3 contains 16 residues. The CDR3 sequence: CASSPITRGGGYGYTF. Written as DNA, the CDR3 is TGTGCCAGCAGCCCGATAACTCGGGGGGGAGGCTATGGCTACACCTTC.

This rearrangement joins TRBV7-2 to TRBJ1-2; possibly TRBD1 for D (5 bases). The CDR3 is 15 amino acids. Trimming left V 5 bases short and J 6 bases short, with 19 bases between. CDR1 and CDR2 from the germline V gene are SGHTA and FQGNSA. CDR3 in amino acids: CASSRAVGEGHGYTF. CDR3 in DNA: TGTGCCAGCAGCCGCGCCGTGGGGGAGGGCCATGGCTACACCTTC.

The CDR3 loop is CSATRNTGELFF. The CDR3 DNA sequence: TGCAGTGCTACCCGGAACACCGGGGAGCTGTTTTTT. The chain carries TRBV20-1 and TRBJ2-2; D unresolved. This CDR3 contains 12 residues. V lost 4 bases, J lost 1 base, and 4 bases lay in between. Germline V gene lookup returns CDR1 DFQATT and CDR2 SNEGSKA (reference sequence).

This clonotype was found a few times. The chain's CDR3 is CSATPEGVPTYEQYF. The CDR3 DNA reads as TGCAGTGCTACCCCGGAGGGGGTCCCCACCTACGAGCAGTACTTC. This chain links TRBV20-1 with TRBJ2-7, with D tentatively TRBD1 or TRBD2 (6 bases each). CDR1 is DFQATT and CDR2 is SNEGSKA in the germline V gene (reference sequence). The CDR3 is made up of 15 amino acids. Trimming stripped 4 bases from V and 2 bases from J, with 18 bases between.

This clonotype was picked up a small number of times. V gene TRBV6-5 combines with J gene TRBJ1-2; no clear D gene. The CDR3 has 15 residues. CDR1 MNHEY and CDR2 SVGAGI come from the germline V gene. The germline V and J ends were trimmed by 6 bases and 2 bases, with 16 bases remaining between them. The CDR3 is CASSRSRQSNYGYTF. The CDR3 coding sequence is TGTGCCAGCAGCCGAAGCCGGCAGTCGAACTATGGCTACACCTTC.

This clonotype was observed a handful of times. This chain links TRBV6-1 with TRBJ2-7; possibly TRBD1 for D (5 bases). Trimming cost V 0 bases and J 7 bases, with 10 bases left between them. The CDR3 is 13 amino acids. Germline V CDR1 and CDR2: MNHNS, SASEGT. CDR3 protein: CASSEALWTEQYF. The CDR3 DNA is TGTGCCAGCAGTGAAGCCCTATGGACAGAGCAGTACTTC.

The rearrangement links TRBV7-8 to TRBJ1-5; TRBD1 matches at 12 bases. From germline, CDR1 is SGHVS and CDR2 FQNEAQ. With 2 bases clipped from V and 6 bases from J, the junction kept 8 bases outside the gene matches. The CDR3 has 17 amino acids. The CDR3 reads CASSLSSGQGAGQPQHF. In DNA, the CDR3 is TGTGCCAGCAGCTTATCATCGGGACAGGGGGCGGGTCAGCCCCAGCATTTT.

The J gene is TRBJ2-4, the V gene TRBV20-1; 7 bases are a match to TRBD1. The J call is doubtful: the DNA matches TRBJ2-7 better. Germline CDR1 and CDR2: DFQATT and SNEGSKA (reference sequence). There are 14 residues in the CDR3. CDR3 nucleotides: TGCAGTGCTAGAATCCCCGGGACAGAATACGAGCAGTACTTC. Its protein is CSARIPGTEYEQYF.

The rearrangement joins TRBV29-1 to TRBJ1-1, with TRBD1 matching 8 bases. Germline V gene data show CDR1 as SQVTM and CDR2 as ANQGSEA. The CDR3 has 14 amino acids. The ends lost 2 bases at V and 5 bases at J; junction bases unmatched: 7. The CDR3 spells CSVESRGRETEAFF. In nucleotides, the CDR3 is TGCAGCGTTGAAAGCAGGGGGCGAGAAACTGAAGCTTTCTTT.

There are a few counts of this clonotype. This rearrangement joins TRBV29-1 to TRBJ2-1; D is undetermined. V was clipped by 3 bases and J by 8 bases, with 8 bases between them. CDR1 is SQVTM and CDR2 is ANQGSEA in the germline V gene. CDR3 length equals 11 residues. The CDR3 region has the DNA TGCAGCGTTGAGAGTTATTATGAGCAGTTCTTC. Translating gives CSVESYYEQFF.

The V and J genes are TRBV29-1 and TRBJ2-5, with 7 bases matching TRBD1. This CDR3 region has 13 residues. The V and J ends lost 6 bases and 5 bases, in that order; junction bases with no gene match: 9. Germline V gene sequence: CDR1 SQVTM, CDR2 ANQGSEA. This CDR3 reads CSVRTDRRETQYF. CDR3 coding DNA: TGCAGCGTCCGCACGGACAGGAGGGAGACCCAGTACTTC.

In this sample, this clonotype turned up a few times. The chain carries TRBV29-1 and TRBJ2-4; 9 bases match TRBD1. The J call may be in error: the DNA end matches TRBJ2-7 better. The CDR3 has 14 amino acids. Per the germline V gene, CDR1 is SQVTM and CDR2 is ANQGSEA. CDR3 nucleotide sequence: TGCAGCGTTGAAGTACGGACAGGGGCTTACGAGCAGTACTTC. Translation gives CSVEVRTGAYEQYF.

This clonotype came up a few times. This chain connects TRBV6-1 to TRBJ2-7, with TRBD2 matching over 11 bases. This CDR3 is 14 amino acids long. V lost 4 bases and J lost 6; bases outside the gene matches: 5. The germline V gene encodes CDR1 MNHNS and CDR2 SASEGT. The CDR3 loop reads CASSVSGGAAEQYF. CDR3 coding DNA: TGTGCCAGCAGTGTTAGCGGGGGGGCTGCCGAGCAGTACTTC.

This clonotype was seen many times. Written as DNA, the CDR3 is TGCAGTGCTAGGCCGGGACAGTCCCACAATGAGCAGTTCTTC. Its protein product is CSARPGQSHNEQFF. The V call is TRBV20-1, the J call TRBJ2-1; 7 nucleotides match TRBD1. The CDR3 consists of 14 residues. Trimming took 3 bases from V and 5 from J; bases not matched to a gene: 7. CDR1 and CDR2 (germline): DFQATT, SNEGSKA (reference sequence).

The chain employs TRBV5-1 and TRBJ2-2, with 8 nucleotides matching TRBD1. V shed 0 bases and J 1 base; nucleotides not matched to a gene: 8. Germline V gene sequence: CDR1 SGHRS, CDR2 YFSETQ. The CDR3 spans 18 residues. CDR3 DNA sequence: TGCGCCAGCAGCTTGGAACCTAGACAGGGGAGGAACACCGGGGAGCTGTTTTTT. It specifies CASSLEPRQGRNTGELFF.

The chain carries TRBV29-1 and TRBJ2-5; D is unresolved. Trimming left V 0 bases short and J 2 bases short, with 10 bases between. This CDR3 is built from 14 residues. Germline V gives CDR1 SQVTM, CDR2 ANQGSEA. The CDR3 is CSVEDLEPQETQYF. The CDR3 coding sequence is TGCAGCGTTGAAGATTTGGAACCACAAGAGACCCAGTACTTC.